Sequencing of this TCR beta chain was carried out in a study of CD8 T cells in Susac syndrome. The CDR3 length is 14 residues. Trimming shortened V by 2 bases and J by 7 bases, and 14 bases separated the two germline ends. Germline CDR1 reads ENHRY; CDR2 reads SYGVKD. cDNA came from roughly 0.5 to 1 ug RNA primed by random hexamers. With immunoSEQ multiplex PCR, TCR beta CDR3 was amplified across 54 Vbeta and 13 Jbeta. Each CDR3 protein gets one entry after TCRdb re-called the immunoSEQ multiplex PCR reads with MiXCR. The data contain 170,000 or so distinct CDR3 sequences, approximately 95% of them singletons.

The sequenced material came from CD4+ T cells from PBMCs. The chain joins TRBV10-3 to TRBJ1-2; a possible D gene is TRBD1 (5 bases). This TCR was sampled from a human donor with multiple sclerosis. The CDR3 nucleotides read TGTGCCATCAGTGAGATACAGGAGGGATCTGGCTACACCTTC. Its translation: CAISEIQEGSGYTF.